This T cell receptor beta chain was sequenced for a study of shared clonotypes between healthy human individuals. The deep-level immunoSEQ assay was used. The repertoire was sequenced with immunoSEQ multiplex PCR; TCRdb's copy has only in-frame clones and lacks some. Here the sample spans over a million clones, around 74% being singletons. J gave up 1 base and V 5 bases, and 4 bases lay outside the gene matches. CDR1 is SGHAT, CDR2 FQDESV, per germline (reference sequence). The CDR3 has 15 amino acids. The TCR comes from a man younger than 35 in good health. The sequenced material came from memory CD4+ T cells sorted from blood. The subset: CD45RA-negative fraction. This chain links TRBV11-1 with TRBJ2-2; 7 nucleotides align to TRBD1. In DNA form, the CDR3 reads TGTGCCAGCAGCCTGGACAGGAGGAACACCGGGGAGCTGTTTTTT. This sequence encodes CASSLDRRNTGELFF. Full variable domain (remainder filled in from reference TRBV11-1 and TRBJ2-2): EAEVAQSPRYKITEKSQAVAFWCDPISGHATLYWYRQILGQGPELLVQFQDESVVDDSQLPKDRFSAERLKGVDSTLKIQPAELGDSAMYLCASSLDRRNTGELFFGEGSRLTVL.